The 29 T cell receptor beta chains reported below all come from one sample, sequenced in a study of T-cell memory formation after mild COVID-19 (dated by TCRdb to the early 2020s). Library creation used 5' RACE. The sample was run on an Illumina NovaSeq 6000. TCRdb itself trimmed the public reads at Q25 with fastp, ran MiXCR and retained productive beta chains. Each entry merges the rows of one CDR3 protein and shows their most common DNA and genes. The sample data list 300,000 to 400,000 distinct CDR3 sequences, and 25% to 30% of these were observed just once. The top ten clones comprise approximately 13% of the sample. Sequencing was performed on PBMCs or a T cell subset sorted from them (not recorded which). All receptors derive from an adult woman who had mild COVID-19 (a few samples of this study predate the infection). The sample titles of this study are shuffled in the database, so cell type and time point are left out; the donor was told from shared clones.

For this clonotype: Germline is not matched at one junction end, which may reflect a read error. This chain connects TRBV9 to TRBJ2-3; TRBD2 might be the D (5 bases). This CDR3 is built from 14 residues. Germline loops: CDR1 SGDLS, CDR2 YYNGEE. DNA of the CDR3: TGTGACAGCAGCGCCTGGACTCTTCCAGATACGCAGTATTTT. The encoded protein is CDSSAWTLPDTQYF.

The rearrangement links TRBV20-1 to TRBJ2-5; 11 nucleotides align to TRBD1. The CDR3 is 16 residues long. Germline loops: CDR1 DFQATT, CDR2 SNEGSKA (reference sequence). With V trimmed by 1 base and J by 0 bases, 4 bases remained unmatched. CDR3: CSARGGTGGYQETQYF. Here the CDR3 DNA reads TGCAGTGCTAGAGGTGGGACAGGGGGGTACCAAGAGACCCAGTACTTC.

The sample holds a few counts of this clonotype. V usage is TRBV15 and J usage is TRBJ2-1; D remains ambiguous. The CDR3 is 15 amino acids. Looked up from germline, CDR1 is LNHNV and CDR2 is YYDKDF (reference sequence). Trimming stripped 0 bases from V and 5 bases from J, with 11 bases between. The DNA for the CDR3 is TGTGCCACCAGCAGAGACCGAGTAGAAAACAATGAGCAGTTCTTC. This codes for CATSRDRVENNEQFF.

V and J are TRBV7-9 and TRBJ2-5; 8 positions agree with TRBD2. The CDR3 loop spans 15 amino acids. The V gene end was trimmed by 5 bases and the J gene end by 5 bases; junction bases not matched to a gene: 10. The germline V gene has CDR1 SEHNR and CDR2 FQNEAQ (reference sequence). The CDR3 nucleotides are TGTGCCAGCAGCCCCCAGCGGGGGCCCCACGAGACCCAGTACTTC. Translating gives CASSPQRGPHETQYF.

J is TRBJ2-1 and V is TRBV2; possibly TRBD2 for D (5 bases). This CDR3 has 13 residues. V lost 8 bases and J lost 0, with 8 bases in between. Germline values: CDR1 SNHLY, CDR2 FYNNEI. The CDR3 DNA reads TGTGCCAGCCAGCGGAGCTCCTACAATGAGCAGTTCTTC. It codes for CASQRSSYNEQFF.

V is TRBV2 and J is TRBJ2-5; maybe TRBD2 (6 bases). CDR1 SNHLY and CDR2 FYNNEI come from the germline V gene. V gave up 3 bases and J gave up 1 base, with 18 bases separating them. CDR3 length equals 17 residues. The CDR3 protein is CASSDRLVRAAQETQYF. CDR3 coding DNA: TGTGCCAGCAGTGATAGACTAGTCCGGGCGGCCCAAGAGACCCAGTACTTC.

The V call is TRBV5-4, the J call TRBJ1-4; 7 nucleotides match TRBD1. CDR1 and CDR2 from the germline V gene are SGHNT and YYREEE (reference sequence). This CDR3 spans 14 amino acids. After removal of 3 bases from V and 8 bases from J, the junction contained 7 bases not matched to a gene. The CDR3 bases are TGTGCCAGCAGCTGGGACAGTCAGAAAGAAAAACTGTTTTTT. Translating it yields CASSWDSQKEKLFF.

This chain connects TRBV25-1 to TRBJ1-2, with D unclear. The germline V gene encodes CDR1 MGHDK and CDR2 SYGVNS. The CDR3 has 12 residues. Trimming shortened V by 5 bases and J by 6 bases, and 10 bases separated the two germline ends. This CDR3 reads CASSPGVHGYTF. The CDR3 DNA follows: TGTGCCAGCAGTCCCGGGGTACATGGCTACACCTTC.

The CDR3 bases are TGTGCCAGCAGGGGACTAGCGGGAGGAGGTTTTGAGCAGTTCTTC. Its translation is CASRGLAGGGFEQFF. V gene TRBV6-2 or TRBV6-3 combines with J gene TRBJ2-1; the match to TRBD2 covers 15 bases. This CDR3 contains 15 residues. V lost 6 bases, J lost 9 bases, and 6 bases stayed unmatched. Germline CDR1 and CDR2: MNHEY and SVGEGT.

The chain combines TRBV2 with TRBJ2-7; no reliable D call. This CDR3 contains 15 residues. V was trimmed by 2 bases and J by 2 bases, leaving 13 bases between them. The germline gives CDR1 SNHLY, CDR2 FYNNEI. The DNA for the CDR3 is TGTGCCAGCAGTGAATCGAGACTCCAGACCTACGAGCAGTACTTC. The encoded protein is CASSESRLQTYEQYF.

The DNA for the CDR3 is TGTGCCAGCAACCCGGACAGGGAGAGCGGGGAGCTGTTTTTT. Amino acids: CASNPDRESGELFF. The chain employs TRBV5-4 and TRBJ2-2, with 8 bases aligning to TRBD1. This CDR3 is built from 14 residues. In germline, CDR1 is SGHNT, CDR2 YYREEE (reference sequence). V trimming: 6 bases; J trimming: 7 bases; junction bases outside the gene matches: 8.

The chain links TRBV20-1 to TRBJ2-3, with D hard to call. V dropped 7 bases and J dropped 2 bases, with 13 bases sitting between them. The CDR3 is 13 amino acids. CDR1 and CDR2 from the germline V gene are DFQATT and SNEGSKA (reference sequence). CDR3 DNA sequence: TGCAGTGAAAGAGACCCCCACACAGATACGCAGTATTTT. Amino acid sequence: CSERDPHTDTQYF.

In nucleotides, the CDR3 is TGTGCCAGCAGCTTATTACCCCAGAGGACTGAAGCTTTCTTT. As protein: CASSLLPQRTEAFF. The V call is TRBV7-9, the J call TRBJ1-1; D is unresolved. Germline lookup yields CDR1 SEHNR and CDR2 FQNEAQ (reference sequence). The germline V and J ends were trimmed by 2 bases and 5 bases, with 12 bases remaining between them. The CDR3 sequence is 14 residues long.

The rearrangement links TRBV12-3 or TRBV12-4 to TRBJ2-5; TRBD1 matches at 7 bases. There are 14 residues in the CDR3. After removal of 2 bases from V and 3 bases from J, the junction contained 3 bases not matched to a gene. This CDR3 reads CASSLTGQEETQYF. The CDR3 DNA sequence: TGTGCCAGCAGTTTAACAGGACAGGAAGAGACCCAGTACTTC.

This clonotype was observed at least ten times. The rearrangement uses TRBV5-1 and TRBJ2-5; 7 nucleotides match TRBD1. CDR1 SGHRS and CDR2 YFSETQ come from the germline V gene. This CDR3 region has 16 residues. V shed 4 bases, J shed 3 bases, and the junction held 12 bases outside the gene matches. CDR3 region: CASSLGLRDREETQYF. CDR3 nucleotide sequence: TGCGCCAGCAGCCTGGGCCTCCGGGACAGAGAAGAGACCCAGTACTTC.

The rearrangement links TRBV20-1 to TRBJ2-3, with D hard to call. The CDR3 length is 13 residues. CDR1 DFQATT and CDR2 SNEGSKA come from the germline V gene (reference sequence). The CDR3, as DNA: TGCAGCGCTCATACCGCGTACACAGATACGCAGTATTTT. Translating gives CSAHTAYTDTQYF.

The chain combines TRBV5-6 with TRBJ1-6; unclear D gene. The V gene lost 3 bases and the J gene lost 11 bases, with 12 bases spanning the gap. Germline V lookup: CDR1 SGHDT, CDR2 YYEEEE. This CDR3 has 13 amino acids. The CDR3 sequence is CASSSRVEAPLHF. The DNA for the CDR3 is TGTGCCAGCAGCTCGCGGGTCGAGGCACCCCTCCACTTT.

This clonotype showed up just a few times. The chain uses TRBV7-8 and TRBJ2-5; the match to TRBD2 covers 8 bases. The trim removed 6 bases at V and 4 bases at J, leaving 4 bases unmatched. Germline V gene data show CDR1 as SGHVS and CDR2 as FQNEAQ. The CDR3 is 13 residues long. The CDR3 DNA follows: TGTGCCAGCAGAAAAGCGGGAGTAGAGACCCAGTACTTC. Encoded protein: CASRKAGVETQYF.

This clonotype was counted only a few times. The chain recombines TRBV6-1 with TRBJ1-6; a weak D match, TRBD1 (5 bases). Germline CDR1 is MNHNS and CDR2 is SASEGT. The CDR3 loop spans 14 amino acids. V lost 4 bases and J 2 bases, leaving 6 bases between the germline ends. The chain's CDR3 is CASSAGPYNSPLHF. DNA for the CDR3: TGTGCCAGCAGTGCAGGGCCCTATAATTCACCCCTCCACTTT.

This sequence joins TRBV19 and TRBJ1-2; no clear D. The CDR3 is made up of 12 amino acids. Per germline, CDR1 LNHDA and CDR2 SQIVND (reference sequence). Trimming removed 3 bases from V and 1 base from J, with 3 bases in between. DNA for the CDR3: TGTGCCAGTAGTATTGTTAACTATGGCTACACCTTC. Encoded protein: CASSIVNYGYTF. The full variable domain, in which reference TRBV19 and TRBJ1-2 provide the parts outside the CDR3, is DGGITQSPKYLFRKEGQNVTLSCEQNLNHDAMYWYRQDPGQGLRLIYYSQIVNDFQKGDIAEGYSVSREKKESFPLTVTSAQKNPTAFYLCASSIVNYGYTFGSGTRLTVV.

The chain uses TRBV11-1 and TRBJ2-3; D not certain. The germline V gene has CDR1 SGHAT and CDR2 FQDESV (reference sequence). V was clipped by 5 bases and J by 4 bases, with 16 bases between them. The CDR3 length is 15 residues. CDR3 amino acids: CASSPSTLRADTQYF. The CDR3 DNA follows: TGTGCCAGCAGCCCCTCTACCCTCCGGGCAGATACGCAGTATTTT.

The rearrangement uses TRBV19 and TRBJ1-5, with D uncertain. Germline CDR1 is LNHDA and CDR2 is SQIVND (reference sequence). This CDR3 region has 14 residues. Here the CDR3 DNA reads TGTGCAACTACTTACGGGCAGGACAATCAGCCCCAGCATTTT. This sequence encodes CATTYGQDNQPQHF.

This rearrangement joins TRBV29-1 to TRBJ1-2; D gene uncertain. Trimming took off 7 bases at V and 8 bases at J, with 20 bases between the two ends. The CDR3 loop spans 13 amino acids. Germline V lookup: CDR1 SQVTM, CDR2 ANQGSEA. In DNA form, the CDR3 reads TGCAGCGCAGTGTTGGGCCCTAGGTGGGGCTACACCTTC. Protein: CSAVLGPRWGYTF.

This clonotype came up a few times. V usage is TRBV29-1 and J usage is TRBJ2-1; 11 nucleotides align to TRBD2. Trimming at V came to 6 bases and at J to 6 bases, leaving 7 bases not matched to a gene. This CDR3 is 14 amino acids long. Germline assignment: CDR1 SQVTM and CDR2 ANQGSEA. The CDR3 DNA is TGCAGCGTCTCCGGGACTAGCGGAAGCAATGAGCAGTTCTTC. It yields the protein CSVSGTSGSNEQFF.

This clonotype was seen only a few times. The chain couples TRBV12-3 or TRBV12-4 to TRBJ2-1; unclear D gene. This CDR3 has 16 residues. V lost 6 bases and J lost 6, with 21 bases in between. CDR3 sequence: CASSQTSYIPANEQFF. In DNA form, the CDR3 reads TGTGCCAGCAGCCAAACATCATATATACCGGCCAATGAGCAGTTCTTC.

The chain employs TRBV30 and TRBJ2-1, with D tentatively TRBD2 (6 bases). Trimming took off 7 bases at V and 10 bases at J, with 26 bases between the two ends. The CDR3 is 15 residues long. Looked up from germline, CDR1 is GTSNPN and CDR2 is SVGIG (reference sequence). CDR3 coding DNA: TGTGCCTTACGAGCGGCAGCCCTCGATGGAGGGGAGCAGTTCTTC. Translating gives CALRAAALDGGEQFF.

This clonotype was seen a few times. This chain connects TRBV5-1 to TRBJ1-4, with 8 bases matching TRBD1. The germline V gene encodes CDR1 SGHRS and CDR2 YFSETQ. V gave up 4 bases and J gave up 10 bases; unmatched junction bases: 12. The CDR3 covers 15 residues. CDR3 nucleotides: TGCGCCAGCAGCATACTCGGGACAGGCGACGGAAAACTGTTTTTT. Residues: CASSILGTGDGKLFF.

In this sample, this clonotype turned up a few times. This sequence joins TRBV7-2 and TRBJ2-5; perhaps TRBD2 as D (6 bases). Germline CDR1 reads SGHTA; CDR2 reads FQGNSA. Trimming pared 5 bases from V and 7 bases from J, leaving 17 bases between. This CDR3 is 14 amino acids long. The CDR3, as DNA: TGTGCCAGCAGCCGCGAGGGACCCGGGGGGACCCAGTACTTC. It encodes CASSREGPGGTQYF.

V gene TRBV20-1 combines with J gene TRBJ2-1; TRBD2 agrees at 10 bases. The V segment lost 0 bases and the J segment 0 bases; nucleotides outside the gene matches: 8. The CDR3 loop spans 18 amino acids. Germline V CDR1 and CDR2: DFQATT, SNEGSKA (reference sequence). Here the CDR3 reads CSARDPTSGTSSYNEQFF. CDR3 nucleotides: TGCAGTGCTAGAGATCCAACTAGCGGGACAAGCTCCTACAATGAGCAGTTCTTC.